This is a list of T cell receptor beta chains from one sample in a study of cytotoxic CD8 clonotypes in ibrutinib-treated CLL. The repertoire was sequenced with immunoSEQ multiplex PCR; TCRdb's copy has only in-frame clones and lacks some. Of 30,000 to 40,000 clones listed, just over 70% are singletons. This specimen consisted of PBMCs, obtained at disease progression, from a patient treated with ibrutinib. The receptors come from a human donor with chronic lymphocytic leukemia. Each CDR3 is given with its conserved first and last residue. D genes are given only for firm matches. Not every row has a clone size; where given, it reads once, few, many or a size class.

J gene | CDR3 length | V gene | clone size | D gene | CDR3 protein | CDR3 DNA
TRBJ2-7 | 16 | TRBV11-2 | NA | TRBD1 | CASSGIGQVHSGEQYF | TGTGCCAGCAGCGGTATCGGACAGGTTCACTCTGGGGAGCAGTACTTC
TRBJ2-5 | 14 | TRBV9 | once | NA | CASSGGTGLETQYF | TGTGCCAGCAGCGGGGGAACAGGGCTTGAGACCCAGTACTTC
TRBJ2-3 | 16 | TRBV21-1 | few | NA | CASSRVWGASTDTQYF | TGTGCCAGCAGCAGGGTCTGGGGGGCTAGCACAGATACGCAGTATTTT
TRBJ2-1 | 15 | TRBV18 | few | NA | CASSPIAASYNEQFF | TGTGCCAGCTCACCAATAGCGGCTTCCTACAATGAGCAGTTCTTC
TRBJ2-2 | 15 | TRBV6-6 | NA | NA | CASSSSQGNTGELFF | TGTGCCAGCAGTTCAAGTCAGGGAAACACCGGGGAGCTGTTTTTT
TRBJ1-1 | 14 | TRBV28 | NA | TRBD1 | CASSPYRGEVFAFF | TGTGCCAGCAGTCCCTACAGGGGTGAGGTGTTTGCTTTCTTT
TRBJ1-1 | 16 | TRBV19 | NA | TRBD1 | CASSKTGQGLEAEAFF | TGTGCCAGTAGTAAAACGGGACAGGGTTTAGAGGCTGAAGCTTTCTTT
TRBJ1-3 | 14 | TRBV7-9 | NA | TRBD1 | CASSRQGAGNTIYF | TGTGCCAGCAGCCGACAGGGAGCTGGAAACACCATATATTTT
TRBJ2-2 | 15 | TRBV5-1 | NA | TRBD1 | CASSLQGLNTGELFF | TGCGCCAGCAGCTTACAGGGGCTAAACACCGGGGAGCTGTTTTTT
TRBJ2-2 | 15 | TRBV9 | NA | NA | CASSVGGANTGELFF | TGTGCCAGCAGCGTAGGAGGGGCGAACACCGGGGAGCTGTTTTTT
TRBJ1-5 | 15 | TRBV7-2 | NA | NA | CASSLDPGFNQPQHF | TGTGCCAGCAGCCTAGACCCCGGGTTCAATCAGCCCCAGCATTTT
TRBJ1-5 | 14 | TRBV19 | few | NA | CASSIDLRRQPQHF | TGTGCCAGTAGTATAGATCTACGCCGCCAGCCCCAGCATTTT
TRBJ2-1 | 16 | TRBV6-1 | NA | NA | CASSVGGGLPYNEQFF | TGTGCCAGCAGTGTAGGTGGGGGACTGCCCTACAATGAGCAGTTCTTC
TRBJ2-3 | 14 | TRBV2 | NA | NA | CASSDRGGTDTQYF | TGTGCCAGCAGTGATCGCGGGGGCACAGATACGCAGTATTTT
TRBJ2-7 | 14 | TRBV9 | NA | NA | CASSVGTVWGEQYF | TGTGCCAGCAGCGTAGGTACAGTGTGGGGCGAGCAGTACTTC
TRBJ2-7 | 15 | TRBV28 | once | TRBD2 | CASQPAGGPQYEQYF | TGTGCCAGCCAACCGGCGGGAGGGCCTCAATATGAGCAGTACTTC
TRBJ2-7 | 12 | TRBV11-2 | NA | NA | CASSRTVYEQYF | TGTGCCAGCAGCCGGACTGTATACGAGCAGTACTTC
TRBJ2-1 | 11 | TRBV6-1 | NA | NA | CASRQYNEQFF | TGTGCCAGCAGACAGTACAATGAGCAGTTCTTC
TRBJ2-2 | 15 | TRBV11-2 | NA | NA | CASSRSDLNTGELFF | TGTGCCAGCAGCCGATCTGATTTGAACACCGGGGAGCTGTTTTTT
TRBJ1-5 | 15 | TRBV2 | NA | TRBD1 | CASSERQGTNQPQHF | TGTGCCAGCAGTGAGAGACAGGGGACTAATCAGCCCCAGCATTTT
TRBJ2-7 | 14 | TRBV19 | once | NA | CASSIGGNPYEQYF | TGTGCCAGTAGTATAGGAGGCAATCCCTACGAGCAGTACTTC
TRBJ2-3 | 13 | TRBV6-4 | medium-sized | NA | CASSERDTDTQYF | TGTGCCAGCAGTGAGCGGGACACAGATACGCAGTATTTT
TRBJ2-3 | 14 | TRBV29-1 | NA | NA | CSVAPRISTDTQYF | TGCAGCGTGGCCCCCAGGATTAGCACAGATACGCAGTATTTT
TRBJ1-2 | 13 | TRBV5-6 | NA | NA | CASSLGQNYGYTF | TGTGCCAGCAGCTTGGGACAGAACTATGGCTACACCTTC
TRBJ2-7 | 13 | TRBV11-2 | few | NA | CASRPKRSYEQYF | TGTGCCAGCAGGCCAAAGAGGTCCTACGAGCAGTACTTC
TRBJ1-5 | 14 | TRBV2 | few | NA | CASSVGSGNQPQHF | TGTGCCAGCAGTGTCGGGAGCGGCAATCAGCCCCAGCATTTT
TRBJ2-7 | 14 | TRBV5-1 | NA | TRBD1 | CASSPTGSSYEQYF | TGCGCCAGCAGCCCGACAGGGAGCTCCTACGAGCAGTACTTC
TRBJ1-2 | 13 | TRBV2 | NA | NA | CASSADRNYGYTF | TGTGCCAGCAGTGCCGACAGGAACTATGGCTACACCTTC
TRBJ1-1 | 14 | TRBV29-1 | NA | NA | CSVDPNRLNTEAFF | TGCAGCGTTGATCCGAACCGCCTGAACACTGAAGCTTTCTTT
TRBJ2-7 | 17 | TRBV4-1 | NA | NA | CASSQDLVRRGRYEQYF | TGCGCCAGCAGCCAAGATTTGGTCCGCCGGGGGCGGTACGAGCAGTACTTC
TRBJ2-5 | 12 | TRBV11-1 | NA | NA | CASSLAGETQYF | TGTGCCAGCAGCTTAGCAGGAGAGACCCAGTACTTC
TRBJ1-2 | 15 | TRBV5-6 | NA | NA | CASSLRGPTNYGYTF | TGTGCCAGCAGCTTACGGGGGCCAACTAACTATGGCTACACCTTC
TRBJ2-2 | 15 | TRBV10-1 | NA | NA | CASSEIGSSTGELFF | TGCGCCAGCAGTGAAATCGGGAGTAGCACCGGGGAGCTGTTTTTT
TRBJ1-2 | 15 | TRBV7-3 | NA | NA | CASSFGSSSNYGYTF | TGTGCCAGCAGCTTTGGGTCCAGCTCTAACTATGGCTACACCTTC
TRBJ1-1 | 15 | TRBV6-5 | few | TRBD1 | CASSSPDRGNTEAFF | TGTGCCAGCAGTTCCCCGGACAGGGGGAACACTGAAGCTTTCTTT
TRBJ2-7 | 15 | TRBV7-9 | NA | TRBD1 | CASSQWTGSSYEQYF | TGTGCCAGCAGCCAATGGACAGGGAGCTCCTACGAGCAGTACTTC
TRBJ1-1 | 13 | TRBV10-3 | NA | NA | CAITPGQNTEAFF | TGTGCCATCACCCCGGGACAGAACACTGAAGCTTTCTTT
TRBJ2-3 | 15 | TRBV6-5 | NA | NA | CASTPFDSSTDTQYF | TGTGCCAGCACCCCTTTCGACAGCAGCACAGATACGCAGTATTTT
TRBJ1-1 | 15 | TRBV11-2 | NA | TRBD1 | CASSLGTGINTEAFF | TGTGCCAGCAGCCTCGGGACAGGAATAAACACTGAAGCTTTCTTT
TRBJ2-1 | 16 | TRBV4-2 | NA | TRBD2 | CASSQISAGGYNEQFF | TGTGCCAGCAGCCAGATTTCAGCGGGAGGGTACAATGAGCAGTTCTTC
TRBJ1-1 | 14 | TRBV14 | NA | NA | CASSPHSVNTEAFF | TGTGCCAGCAGCCCCCACAGTGTGAACACTGAAGCTTTCTTT
TRBJ2-7 | 13 | TRBV27 | few | NA | CASSYKSSYEQYF | TGTGCCAGCAGTTACAAGAGCTCCTACGAGCAGTACTTC
TRBJ2-1 | 13 | TRBV2 | NA | NA | CARQRGPYNEQFF | TGTGCCAGGCAGAGAGGACCTTACAATGAGCAGTTCTTC
TRBJ2-3 | 15 | TRBV4-1 | NA | NA | CASSLRYHSTDTQYF | TGCGCCAGCAGCCTGAGATATCATAGCACAGATACGCAGTATTTT
TRBJ2-3 | 18 | TRBV4-1 | few | NA | CASSQQVPAGPSTDTQYF | TGCGCCAGCAGCCAACAAGTCCCTGCGGGGCCCTCCACAGATACGCAGTATTTT
TRBJ1-4 | 11 | TRBV20-1 | NA | NA | CSAAANEKLFF | TGCAGTGCTGCGGCTAATGAAAAACTGTTTTTT
TRBJ2-2 | 16 | TRBV5-6 | NA | TRBD1 | CASSPGTGANTGELFF | TGTGCCAGCAGCCCCGGGACAGGGGCGAACACCGGGGAGCTGTTTTTT
TRBJ1-2 | 17 | TRBV7-8 | NA | NA | CASSLKGGGATNYGYTF | TGTGCCAGCAGCTTAAAGGGGGGGGGAGCCACTAACTATGGCTACACCTTC
TRBJ1-6 | 15 | TRBV7-8 | NA | TRBD1 | CASRRTGAWNSPLHF | TGTGCCAGCAGGCGGACAGGGGCTTGGAATTCACCCCTCCACTTT
TRBJ2-1 | 13 | TRBV7-9 | NA | TRBD2 | CASSHSGGNEQFF | TGTGCCAGCAGTCACTCGGGGGGAAATGAGCAGTTCTTC
TRBJ2-5 | 14 | TRBV5-1 | few | NA | CASSEGLYQETQYF | TGCGCCAGCAGCGAAGGACTGTACCAAGAGACCCAGTACTTC
TRBJ2-7 | 14 | TRBV14 | few | TRBD2 | CASSQDSGRYEQYF | TGTGCCAGCAGCCAAGATAGCGGGCGATACGAGCAGTACTTC
TRBJ2-3 | 15 | TRBV19 | NA | NA | CASSTQLRRTDTQYF | TGTGCCAGTAGTACCCAACTTCGACGGACAGATACGCAGTATTTT
TRBJ2-3 | 15 | TRBV6-5 | few | TRBD1 | CASRSGQGLADTQYF | TGTGCCAGCAGATCGGGACAGGGCTTGGCAGATACGCAGTATTTT
TRBJ2-2 | 14 | TRBV11-1 | NA | NA | CASSSAGNTGELFF | TGTGCCAGCAGTTCTGCCGGCAACACCGGGGAGCTGTTTTTT